One sample yielded the 27 T cell receptor beta chains listed below, sequenced in a study of T cell repertoires in cytomegalovirus infection. These receptors' antigens are unknown. TCRdb called the reads again in MiXCR, with one record for every CDR3 protein. The sample gives about 570,000 distinct CDR3 sequences, roughly 43% of which show up once; about half is in the top ten. Sequenced material: cultured PBMCs, taken from culture after CMV antigen stimulation. The receptor source for this set is a human donor in good health (CMV status not recorded). Some clones in this sample may be carry-over from other donors' samples.

This sequence joins TRBV12-3 or TRBV12-4 and TRBJ2-1; no clear D gene. The CDR3 totals 14 residues. The V and J ends lost 4 bases and 7 bases respectively, with 14 bases between them. The CDR3: CASSSAWPTNEQFF. CDR3 in DNA: TGTGCCAGCAGTTCCGCCTGGCCCACAAATGAGCAGTTCTTC.

V and J are TRBV2 and TRBJ1-1; no definite D call. V was trimmed by 8 bases and J by 8 bases, leaving 12 bases between them. Germline V gene lookup returns CDR1 SNHLY and CDR2 FYNNEI. There are 11 residues in the CDR3. CDR3 region: CASYEGWEAFF. For the CDR3, the DNA is TGTGCCAGCTACGAGGGATGGGAAGCTTTCTTT.

The V and J genes are TRBV6-5 and TRBJ2-7; 7 bases are a match to TRBD2. The V gene's germline CDR1 is MNHEY and CDR2 SVGAGI. The CDR3 extends over 12 amino acids. Unmatched junction bases numbered 9, after V lost 5 bases and J lost 11 bases. Here the CDR3 reads CASSRVGRGKYF. The CDR3 DNA follows: TGTGCCAGCAGTCGGGTGGGGAGGGGTAAGTACTTC.

A few counts support this clonotype. The chain combines TRBV2 with TRBJ2-1; D not certain. The CDR3 has 12 amino acids. V gave up 8 bases and J gave up 12 bases, with 17 bases separating them. Per germline, CDR1 SNHLY and CDR2 FYNNEI. CDR3 in DNA: TGTGCCAGCCCCCCCCACGGCCATGGGCAGTTCTTC. Residues: CASPPHGHGQFF.

This clonotype turned up a few times. The chain couples TRBV7-2 to TRBJ1-5; TRBD1 matches 8 bases. CDR1 and CDR2 from the germline V gene are SGHTA and FQGNSA. V gave up 5 bases and J gave up 4 bases; unmatched junction bases: 7. CDR3 length: 15 residues. CDR3 sequence: CASSPRTGKNQPQHF. The CDR3 DNA follows: TGTGCCAGCAGCCCCCGGACAGGGAAAAATCAGCCCCAGCATTTT.

In its sample, this clonotype was seen a few times. V gene TRBV7-2 combines with J gene TRBJ2-7; 12 nucleotides match TRBD2. CDR1 SGHTA and CDR2 FQGNSA come from the germline V gene. This CDR3 has 15 residues. Trimming removed 5 bases from V and 3 bases from J; junction bases left unmatched: 5. CDR3 nucleotide sequence: TGTGCCAGCAGCCCCACTAGCGGGGGGAACTACGAGCAGTACTTC. It encodes CASSPTSGGNYEQYF. Looking up the rest from reference TRBV7-2 and TRBJ2-7 gives the full variable domain: GAGVSQSPSNKVTEKGKDVELRCDPISGHTALYWYRQSLGQGLEFLIYFQGNSAPDKSGLPSDRFSAERTGGSVSTLTIQRTQQEDSAVYLCASSPTSGGNYEQYFGPGTRLTVT.

The V gene is TRBV27, the J gene TRBJ1-1; 9 nucleotides align to TRBD1. The CDR3 is 17 amino acids. The germline CDR1 and CDR2 sequences are MNHEY and SMNVEV (reference sequence). V was pared by 2 bases and J by 1 base, with 8 bases of the junction left unmatched. As DNA, the CDR3 is TGTGCCAGCAGTTTAACGGGACAGGGTTACAAGAACACTGAAGCTTTCTTT. This encodes CASSLTGQGYKNTEAFF.

This chain joins TRBV12-3 or TRBV12-4 and TRBJ2-3, with D perhaps TRBD1 (5 bases). The CDR3 runs 15 residues. Trimming took 1 base from V and 6 from J, leaving 14 bases between them. The DNA for the CDR3 is TGTGCCAGCAGTTTAGGGGCCACAGGTCGGGATACGCAGTATTTT. Translating gives CASSLGATGRDTQYF.

This rearrangement joins TRBV27 to TRBJ2-7, with a possible D match to TRBD1 (6 bases). The CDR3 sequence is 15 residues long. V lost 5 bases to trimming and J lost 2 bases, with 16 bases between them. The V gene's germline CDR1 is MNHEY and CDR2 SMNVEV (reference sequence). This chain's CDR3 is CASSPPGTPTYEQYF. In DNA form, the CDR3 reads TGTGCCAGCAGTCCCCCCGGGACACCAACCTACGAGCAGTACTTC.

This chain connects TRBV7-2 to TRBJ1-3; weak D call: TRBD1 (6 bases). CDR3 length: 15 amino acids. The V end was cut by 3 bases, the J end by 2 bases, with 11 bases between. CDR1 is SGHTA, CDR2 FQGNSA, per germline. The CDR3 bases are TGTGCCAGCAGCTTCCTTCCAGGGGCTGGAAACACCATATATTTT. It yields the protein CASSFLPGAGNTIYF.

The chain links TRBV7-8 to TRBJ1-1; TRBD1 matches 9 bases. The germline CDR1 and CDR2 sequences are SGHVS and FQNEAQ. Trimming removed 6 bases from V and 4 bases from J; junction bases left unmatched: 15. CDR3 length: 17 amino acids. CDR3 amino acids: CASSLRDRVNQGTEAFF. CDR3 DNA: TGTGCCAGCAGTTTGAGGGACAGGGTAAATCAGGGCACTGAAGCTTTCTTT. Complete variable domain (other parts from reference TRBV7-8 and TRBJ1-1): GAGVSQSPRYKVAKRGQDVALRCDPISGHVSLFWYQQALGQGPEFLTYFQNEAQLDKSGLPSDRFFAERPEGSVSTLKIQRTQQEDSAVYLCASSLRDRVNQGTEAFFGQGTRLTVV.

This clonotype was picked up many times. V gene TRBV7-2 combines with J gene TRBJ2-1; D gene ambiguous. This CDR3 region has 14 residues. Germline assignment: CDR1 SGHTA and CDR2 FQGNSA. V was clipped by 2 bases and J by 4 bases, with 9 bases between them. CDR3 coding DNA: TGTGCCAGCAGCTTAAGCCCTAGATACAATGAGCAGTTCTTC. Amino acids: CASSLSPRYNEQFF.

V usage is TRBV7-8 and J usage is TRBJ1-4; 9 bases match TRBD1. The CDR3 has 16 amino acids. The V gene end was trimmed by 5 bases and the J gene end by 8 bases; junction bases not matched to a gene: 12. Germline CDR1 reads SGHVS; CDR2 reads FQNEAQ. The chain's CDR3 is CASSNPRGQGGEKLFF. CDR3 bases: TGTGCCAGCAGCAACCCGAGGGGACAGGGTGGCGAAAAACTGTTTTTT.

The chain has TRBV7-8 and TRBJ2-2; 14 bases are a match to TRBD2. The CDR3 length is 18 residues. The V segment lost 5 bases and the J segment 5 bases; nucleotides outside the gene matches: 10. Germline V gene sequence: CDR1 SGHVS, CDR2 FQNEAQ. For the CDR3, the DNA is TGTGCCAGCAGCACCATGGGGACTAGCGGGGGATATACCGGGGAGCTGTTTTTT. This sequence encodes CASSTMGTSGGYTGELFF.

This clonotype has a single count. The chain combines TRBV7-2 with TRBJ2-6; 10 nucleotides align to TRBD2. J was trimmed by 2 bases and V by 3 bases; bases with no gene match: 7. Germline V gene data show CDR1 as SGHTA and CDR2 as FQGNSA. CDR3 length equals 18 residues. CDR3 coding DNA: TGTGCCAGCAGCTTGAGTGGGCTAGCGGGAGCTGGGGCCAACGTCCTGACTTTC. Encoded protein: CASSLSGLAGAGANVLTF. The full variable domain, completed using reference TRBV7-2 and TRBJ2-6, is GAGVSQSPSNKVTEKGKDVELRCDPISGHTALYWYRQSLGQGLEFLIYFQGNSAPDKSGLPSDRFSAERTGGSVSTLTIQRTQQEDSAVYLCASSLSGLAGAGANVLTFGAGSRLTVL.

This rearrangement joins TRBV12-3 or TRBV12-4 to TRBJ2-1, with a weak D call TRBD1 (5 bases). Trimming cost V 5 bases and J 8 bases, with 10 bases left between them. This CDR3 has 12 residues. CDR3: CASSPDIHEQFF. CDR3 in DNA: TGTGCCAGCAGTCCGGACATCCATGAGCAGTTCTTC.

V gene TRBV7-2 combines with J gene TRBJ1-4; unclear D gene. The CDR3 has 13 amino acids. Trimming took off 1 base at V and 6 bases at J, with 6 bases between the two ends. The germline V gene has CDR1 SGHTA and CDR2 FQGNSA. This CDR3 is CASSLDADEKLFF. The DNA of the CDR3 is TGTGCCAGCAGCTTAGACGCGGATGAAAAACTGTTTTTT.

The rearrangement uses TRBV7-3 and TRBJ2-1; TRBD2 might be the D (6 bases). V lost 6 bases and J lost 6, with 12 bases in between. Germline CDR1 reads SGHTA; CDR2 reads FQGTGA. CDR3 size: 13 residues. The CDR3 is CASSQSGFNEQFF. CDR3 sequence (DNA): TGTGCCAGCAGTCAGAGCGGGTTCAATGAGCAGTTCTTC. Full variable domain (rest looked up from reference TRBV7-3 and TRBJ2-1): GAGVSQTPSNKVTEKGKYVELRCDPISGHTALYWYRQSLGQGPEFLIYFQGTGAADDSGLPNDRFFAVRPEGSVSTLKIQRTERGDSAVYLCASSQSGFNEQFFGPGTRLTVL.

Only a few counts were recorded for this clonotype. The rearrangement links TRBV7-8 to TRBJ2-3; D remains unclear. This CDR3 comprises 15 residues. Between the trimmed V and J ends, which lost 5 bases and 2 bases, there was a span of 14 bases. Germline V lookup: CDR1 SGHVS, CDR2 FQNEAQ. CDR3 region: CASSLYMWTTDTQYF. CDR3 DNA sequence: TGTGCCAGCAGCCTCTACATGTGGACCACAGATACGCAGTATTTT.

The chain is built from TRBV7-9 and TRBJ2-1; 16 bases match TRBD2. The CDR3 extends over 16 amino acids. The J segment lost 8 bases and the V segment lost 5 bases, leaving 6 bases of the junction unmatched. Germline V gene sequence: CDR1 SEHNR, CDR2 FQNEAQ (reference sequence). The CDR3 reads CASSRGTSGGAYEQFF. The CDR3, as DNA: TGTGCCAGCAGCAGAGGGACTAGCGGGGGGGCATATGAGCAGTTCTTC.

The chain links TRBV20-1 to TRBJ1-5; 9 bases are shared with TRBD1. V trimming: 6 bases; J trimming: 2 bases; junction bases outside the gene matches: 8. From germline, CDR1 is DFQATT and CDR2 SNEGSKA (reference sequence). This CDR3 has 15 residues. In DNA, the CDR3 is TGCAGTGCCCTGGACAGGGGTGGACGCAATCAGCCCCAGCATTTT. Encoded protein: CSALDRGGRNQPQHF.

This sequence joins TRBV20-1 and TRBJ1-6; TRBD1 might be the D (6 bases). Germline lookup yields CDR1 DFQATT and CDR2 SNEGSKA (reference sequence). This CDR3 is built from 15 residues. Deletions cut 1 base from V and 5 bases from J, with 12 bases between. The CDR3 loop reads CSARVSGGHNSPLHF. Written as DNA, the CDR3 is TGCAGTGCTAGAGTTTCCGGGGGGCATAATTCACCCCTCCACTTT.

The chain couples TRBV3-1 to TRBJ1-1; 9 bases map to TRBD1. CDR1 LGHDT and CDR2 YNNKEL come from the germline V gene (reference sequence). V lost 0 bases to trimming and J lost 6 bases; unmatched junction nucleotides: 11. The CDR3 is 17 residues long. The CDR3, as DNA: TGTGCCAGCAGCCAAGATTCCGCCGGACAGGGGAGAGCTGAAGCTTTCTTT. Amino acids: CASSQDSAGQGRAEAFF.

This clonotype was picked up a small number of times. The chain couples TRBV7-2 to TRBJ2-2; 7 nucleotides line up with TRBD2. The CDR3 is made up of 15 amino acids. J gave up 4 bases and V 0 bases, and 2 bases lay outside the gene matches. Germline V gives CDR1 SGHTA, CDR2 FQGNSA. The CDR3 loop is CASSLARESTGELFF. In DNA form, the CDR3 reads TGTGCCAGCAGCTTAGCGCGGGAGAGCACCGGGGAGCTGTTTTTT.

This chain connects TRBV7-8 to TRBJ1-1; tentative D call: TRBD1 (5 bases). The CDR3 spans 19 residues. V dropped 5 bases and J dropped 3 bases, with 28 bases sitting between them. CDR1 SGHVS and CDR2 FQNEAQ come from the germline V gene. The CDR3 reads CASSPYSTRVFRLDTEAFF. The DNA for the CDR3 is TGTGCCAGCAGCCCTTATTCTACCAGGGTGTTCAGGTTAGACACTGAAGCTTTCTTT.

This clonotype was recorded a few times. The chain recombines TRBV7-6 with TRBJ1-1, with unresolved D. Germline values: CDR1 SGHVS, CDR2 FNYEAQ. CDR3 size: 15 residues. Trimming pared 2 bases from V and 4 bases from J, leaving 14 bases between. The CDR3 region is CASSLNYGEGTEAFF. For the CDR3, the DNA is TGTGCCAGCAGCTTAAACTATGGGGAGGGCACTGAAGCTTTCTTT.

The chain couples TRBV7-6 to TRBJ2-5, with 9 bases aligning to TRBD2. The CDR3 length is 16 residues. Germline CDR1 and CDR2: SGHVS and FNYEAQ. Losses at the gene ends were 4 bases for V and 5 bases for J; bases not matched to a gene: 11. CDR3 amino acids: CASSYALAGGAETQYF. In DNA, the CDR3 is TGTGCCAGCAGCTACGCACTAGCGGGTGGGGCGGAGACCCAGTACTTC.